The rows below give T cell receptor beta chains drawn from one sample of a study of cytomegalovirus exposure and HLA in healthy donors. Measured with immunoSEQ multiplex PCR; TCRdb has only the in-frame clones, and not every one. The sample holds some 85,000 clones, about 96% seen once. Sequencing was performed on PBMCs. Every receptor here comes from a woman younger than 30 in good health and CMV-seronegative. Each CDR3 is given with its conserved first and last residue. Fields, in order: clone size, D gene, V gene, J gene, CDR3 length, CDR3 DNA, CDR3 protein. The D gene is left open where the match is weak. Size is omitted from some rows. Given values are once, few, many or a class for expanded clones.

-	TRBD1	TRBV5-4	TRBJ2-7	13	TGTGCCAGCAGCTTGAACAGGGGGTACGAGCAGTACTTC	CASSLNRGYEQYF
-	-	TRBV9	TRBJ2-2	14	TGTGCCAGCAGCGTAAGGGGTGACACCGGGGAGCTGTTTTTT	CASSVRGDTGELFF
-	-	TRBV28	TRBJ1-1	15	TGTGCCAGCAGTCCCCCCCAGGGGACGAACACTGAAGCTTTCTTT	CASSPPQGTNTEAFF
-	-	TRBV5-8	TRBJ2-3	16	TGTGCCAGCAGCTTGAAATGGAGTACTAGCACAGATACGCAGTATTTT	CASSLKWSTSTDTQYF
-	TRBD2	TRBV6-5	TRBJ2-5	14	TGTGCCAGCAGTTCTGGACTAGCTCAAGAGACCCAGTACTTC	CASSSGLAQETQYF
-	-	TRBV7-9	TRBJ2-1	14	TGTGCCAGCAGCTTAGCCTCCATGGCGGGCGAGCAGTTCTTC	CASSLASMAGEQFF
-	TRBD2	TRBV27	TRBJ2-3	17	TGTGCCAGCAGTTCTAGCACGCTAGCGGCAACGACAGATACGCAGTATTTT	CASSSSTLAATTDTQYF
-	-	TRBV19	TRBJ1-1	15	TGTGCCAGTGGGGGGGCAGGGGCGGGAAACACTGAAGCTTTCTTT	CASGGAGAGNTEAFF
-	TRBD1	TRBV6-5	TRBJ2-7	14	TGTGCCAGCTCCCGGTCGGGACAGGGGAGGGTGCAGTACTTC	CASSRSGQGRVQYF
-	-	TRBV6-5	TRBJ2-3	15	TGTGCCAGCAGTACGCTCCTGACTGGCACAGATACGCAGTATTTT	CASSTLLTGTDTQYF
once	-	TRBV4-1	TRBJ2-1	13	TGCGCCAGCAGCCGGCCCTCTAGCGATGAGCAGTTCTTC	CASSRPSSDEQFF
-	TRBD1	TRBV6-1	TRBJ1-1	17	TGTGCCAGCAGTGAGGGGACAGGGGTTTCGGGGGACACTGAAGCTTTCTTT	CASSEGTGVSGDTEAFF
-	TRBD2	TRBV30	TRBJ2-5	13	TGTGCCTGGGAACGAGCGGGAGGGGAGACCCAGTACTTC	CAWERAGGETQYF
-	-	TRBV7-9	TRBJ2-1	13	TGTGCCAGCAGCTACGGGAGTAGCAATGAGCAGTTCTTC	CASSYGSSNEQFF
-	-	TRBV4-1	TRBJ1-5	17	TGCGCCAGCAGCCAAGAGACCGGGATTTCAAACAATCAGCCCCAGCATTTT	CASSQETGISNNQPQHF
-	-	TRBV29-1	TRBJ1-5	11	TGCAGCGTTGAAGATCTACAGCCCCAGCATTTT	CSVEDLQPQHF
-	TRBD2	TRBV6-4	TRBJ2-1	15	TGTGCCAGCAGTGACTCCCTAGCGGGCCCCAATGAGCAGTTCTTC	CASSDSLAGPNEQFF
-	-	TRBV5-1	TRBJ1-5	15	TGCGCCAGGGATGTCAGACATGCCGTTCATCAGCCCCAGCATTTT	CARDVRHAVHQPQHF
-	-	TRBV10-1	TRBJ2-3	17	TGCGCCAGCAGTGAGTCGTGGCGGAGAGGGAGCACAGATACGCAGTATTTT	CASSESWRRGSTDTQYF
-	-	TRBV20-1	TRBJ2-7	10	TGCAGTGGACAAATCTACGAGCAGTACTTC	CSGQIYEQYF
-	-	TRBV27	TRBJ1-1	16	TGTGCCAGCAGTTCTCGACCCGGGGGGCTGAACACTGAAGCTTTCTTT	CASSSRPGGLNTEAFF
once	TRBD1	TRBV19	TRBJ1-5	14	TGTGCCAGTAGTAGGACAGGGTTAGGTCAGCCCCAGCATTTT	CASSRTGLGQPQHF
-	TRBD1	TRBV4-1	TRBJ2-2	20	TGCGCCAGCAGATATCGGGGACAGGGAGTTGGTTCGGCGAACACCGGGGAGCTGTTTTTT	CASRYRGQGVGSANTGELFF
-	TRBD2	TRBV27	TRBJ2-2	17	TGTGCCAGCAGTTTATGGGGCGGGAGTGGGGCCACCGGGGAGCTGTTTTTT	CASSLWGGSGATGELFF
-	-	TRBV25-1	TRBJ2-7	15	TGTGCCAGCACGAACCCCCGGGAGCGGACCTACGAGCAGTACTTC	CASTNPRERTYEQYF
-	TRBD2	TRBV12-5	TRBJ2-1	18	TGTGCTAGTGGTCCCACCAATCGGGAGGCACTTTCCTACAATGAGCAGTTCTTC	CASGPTNREALSYNEQFF
-	-	TRBV2	TRBJ2-2	14	TGTGCCAGCAAAAACGGGATGATGCCCGGGGAGCTGTTTTTT	CASKNGMMPGELFF
-	-	TRBV2	TRBJ1-2	13	TGTGCCAGCAGTAGGACAGAAGCCTATGGCTACACCTTC	CASSRTEAYGYTF
-	TRBD2	TRBV6-5	TRBJ2-1	16	TGTGCCAGCAGTTACTCAAGCGGGGACTCCTACAATGAGCAGTTCTTC	CASSYSSGDSYNEQFF
-	-	TRBV10-3	TRBJ2-7	15	TGTGCCAGCCGCCGGGTGGCGTACGGGGCCTACGAGCAGTACTTC	CASRRVAYGAYEQYF
-	TRBD2	TRBV11-3	TRBJ2-3	17	TGTGCCAGCAGCAATCGCCTGGGACTAGCGGGAGGAGATACGCAGTATTTT	CASSNRLGLAGGDTQYF
-	TRBD1	TRBV29-1	TRBJ1-1	14	TGCAGCGTTGTGGGACAGGGAGGATGGACTGAAGCTTTCTTT	CSVVGQGGWTEAFF
-	-	TRBV5-1	TRBJ2-3	17	TGCGCCAGCAGCTTGGCAGGTTCGGACTCCTGGACGGATACGCAGTATTTT	CASSLAGSDSWTDTQYF
-	TRBD1	TRBV6-5	TRBJ1-2	14	TGTGCCAGCAGTCCCGGGACAGGGAGCAATGGCTACACCTTC	CASSPGTGSNGYTF
-	-	TRBV11-2	TRBJ2-3	12	TGTGCCAGCCTCTCTGTTACAGATACGCAGTATTTT	CASLSVTDTQYF
-	-	TRBV6-5	TRBJ2-1	15	TGTGCCAGCAGTTACTTGGCTAGCTCCTACAATGAGCAGTTCTTC	CASSYLASSYNEQFF
-	TRBD1	TRBV28	TRBJ2-1	16	TGTGCCAGCAGTTCTACCGGGACAGGGATTCCCAATGAGCAGTTCTTC	CASSSTGTGIPNEQFF
-	-	TRBV25-1	TRBJ2-5	15	TGTGCCAGCAGTGAAGTGCGGGGCCGCCAAGAGACCCAGTACTTC	CASSEVRGRQETQYF
once	TRBD1	TRBV19	TRBJ2-5	13	TGTGCCAGTAGTATACAGGGGGCAGAGACCCAGTACTTC	CASSIQGAETQYF
-	-	TRBV5-1	TRBJ2-7	18	TGCGCCAGCAGCTTGATACGCGCGGGGCTCCTCAACGGCGGGGAGCAGTACTTC	CASSLIRAGLLNGGEQYF
-	TRBD1	TRBV5-1	TRBJ1-3	17	TGCGCCAGCAGCTTGGGGACAGGGGGCGCTTCTGGAAACACCATATATTTT	CASSLGTGGASGNTIYF
-	TRBD2	TRBV27	TRBJ2-7	18	TGTGCCAGCAGACAAATAAAGGGACTAGCGGGAGGCCCCTACGAGCAGTACTTC	CASRQIKGLAGGPYEQYF
-	TRBD1	TRBV30	TRBJ2-3	15	TGTGCCTGGAGTTGGGACAGGGAAGCGTCAGATACGCAGTATTTT	CAWSWDREASDTQYF
-	-	TRBV29-1	TRBJ1-1	13	TGCAGCGCCGTGAACCCAGGGAACACTGAAGCTTTCTTT	CSAVNPGNTEAFF
-	TRBD2	TRBV9	TRBJ2-7	18	TGTGCCAGCAGCGAAGGGACTAGCGGGAGGGCCTTGGCCTACGAGCAGTACTTC	CASSEGTSGRALAYEQYF
-	-	TRBV5-4	TRBJ2-3	13	TGTGCCAGCAGCTCACCGCCCAGAGGTGGGCAGTATTTT	CASSSPPRGGQYF
-	TRBD2	TRBV19	TRBJ2-7	16	TGTGCCAGTAGTAAAACCGGGACTAGCGGGAGCACCGAGCAGTACTTC	CASSKTGTSGSTEQYF
-	-	TRBV5-6	TRBJ2-1	14	TGTGCCAGCAGCTTGGGTTTGGCAGGGAATGAGCAGTTCTTC	CASSLGLAGNEQFF
-	TRBD2	TRBV18	TRBJ2-7	13	TGTGCCAGCTCACCGGTACTAGCGGGGGAAGCGTACTTC	CASSPVLAGEAYF
once	-	TRBV11-2	TRBJ2-1	14	TGTGCCAGCAGCTTAGGCGGGCTGGGCAATGAGCAGTTCTTC	CASSLGGLGNEQFF
-	TRBD1	TRBV6-6	TRBJ2-7	15	TGTGCCACCAAAATACACGGGACAGGGGACTACGAGCAGTACTTC	CATKIHGTGDYEQYF
-	-	TRBV21-1	TRBJ2-1	17	TGTGCCAGCAGCAAAGGGTCGTCAGCTAGCGGGAGTTCTGAGCAGTTCTTC	CASSKGSSASGSSEQFF
-	-	TRBV10-3	TRBJ2-7	18	TGTGCCATCAGTGAGGCAACAACGGGTGAAGCCCGCCCCTACGAGCAGTACTTC	CAISEATTGEARPYEQYF
-	TRBD2	TRBV6-5	TRBJ2-7	16	TGTGCCAGCAGTTACTCGATTAGCGGGGAAACCTACGAGCAGTACTTC	CASSYSISGETYEQYF
-	-	TRBV2	TRBJ2-1	17	TGTGCCAGCAGTGCCATCAGTCCTAGCCCCCCCTACAATGAGCAGTTCTTC	CASSAISPSPPYNEQFF
-	TRBD2	TRBV25-1	TRBJ2-3	16	TGTGCCAGCAGTAAACCTAGCGGGATCGGCACAGATACGCAGTATTTT	CASSKPSGIGTDTQYF
-	-	TRBV14	TRBJ2-1	12	TGTGCCAGCAGCTGGATCCCGGGTGAGCAGTTCTTC	CASSWIPGEQFF
-	TRBD2	TRBV19	TRBJ2-1	15	TGTGCCAGTAGTATAATAGCGGGCTCAAACAATGAGCAGTTCTTC	CASSIIAGSNNEQFF
-	-	TRBV27	TRBJ2-1	14	TGTGCCAGCAGTTTAGGACAGTTTAACAATGAGCAGTTCTTC	CASSLGQFNNEQFF